A single sample gave rise to the 22 T cell receptor beta chains below, sequenced in a study of CD8+ T cells in alopecia areata listed by TCRdb under 2018. Library method: the immunoSEQ multiplex PCR assay. For TCR sequencing, RNA was extracted from every sample and reverse transcribed into cDNA to serve as template. The table was pulled from immuneACCESS by TCRdb, which kept in-frame rearrangements only. Such tables lose some clones; where checked, under half of the loss comes from unresolved V genes, and the rest has no known cause. Recorded for this sample are 150,000 to 250,000 clones; more than 45% of them occurred a single time. Jointly, the top ten make up approximately 5.1% of the sample. The time point tag for this specimen amounts to: less than 25 weeks on oral tofacitinib. Explained via the paper, the treatment or condition label denotes: oral pan-JAK inhibitor, 5-10 mg twice daily. Sequencing was performed on CD4+ T cells sorted from blood, taken at week 24, from a patient treated with tofacitinib. The receptors come from a human donor with alopecia areata.

The V gene is TRBV7-2, the J gene TRBJ2-5; D gene unclear. Germline values: CDR1 SGHTA, CDR2 FQGNSA. The V gene lost 5 bases and the J gene lost 0 bases, with 10 bases spanning the gap. This CDR3 is 14 amino acids long. In nucleotides, the CDR3 is TGTGCCAGCAGCCTTCAAACCTACCAAGAGACCCAGTACTTC. Amino acid sequence: CASSLQTYQETQYF.

V is TRBV7-9 and J is TRBJ2-5, with D tentatively TRBD1 (7 bases). Trimming removed 6 bases from V and 4 bases from J, with 15 bases in between. CDR1 is SEHNR, CDR2 FQNEAQ, per germline (reference sequence). This CDR3 comprises 14 residues. The CDR3 nucleotides read TGTGCCAGCAGGTCCCGACAGGGAGGAGAGACCCAGTACTTC. Residues: CASRSRQGGETQYF. Complete variable domain (other parts from reference TRBV7-9 and TRBJ2-5): DTGVSQNPRHKITKRGQNVTFRCDPISEHNRLYWYRQTLGQGPEFLTYFQNEAQLEKSRLLSDRFSAERPKGSFSTLEIQRTEQGDSAMYLCASRSRQGGETQYFGPGTRLLVL.

V gene TRBV27 combines with J gene TRBJ2-5; a weak D match, TRBD2 (5 bases). The CDR3 extends over 14 amino acids. Deletions cut 6 bases from V and 3 bases from J, with 14 bases between. The germline V gene has CDR1 MNHEY and CDR2 SMNVEV (reference sequence). The CDR3 region has the DNA TGTGCCAGCAGCTATGGACGGGGAGAAGAGACCCAGTACTTC. It yields the protein CASSYGRGEETQYF.

This clone was counted a single time. Here the CDR3 DNA reads TGTGCCAGCGGTCCGATTGGACGGAAGAACACTGAAGCTTTCTTT. It encodes CASGPIGRKNTEAFF. This chain connects TRBV7-9 to TRBJ1-1; unclear D gene. This CDR3 contains 15 residues. From germline, CDR1 is SEHNR and CDR2 FQNEAQ (reference sequence). Trimming removed 8 bases from V and 1 base from J, with 17 bases in between.

The rearrangement links TRBV29-1 to TRBJ2-3; D unresolved. Trimming took off 4 bases at V and 5 bases at J, with 16 bases between the two ends. Germline values: CDR1 SQVTM, CDR2 ANQGSEA. The CDR3 has 14 residues. The CDR3 is CSVAGSYRGDTQYF. CDR3 coding DNA: TGCAGCGTTGCGGGCAGCTATCGAGGAGATACGCAGTATTTT.

The sample holds a few counts of this clone. The chain uses TRBV9 and TRBJ1-1; unclear D gene. Trimming stripped 0 bases from V and 5 bases from J, with 17 bases between. CDR1 is SGDLS and CDR2 is YYNGEE in the germline V gene. There are 16 residues in the CDR3. In DNA form, the CDR3 reads TGTGCCAGCAGCGTAGGAGATGCGGGCCGAGGGACTGAAGCTTTCTTT. Protein product: CASSVGDAGRGTEAFF.

The chain recombines TRBV9 with TRBJ2-1; D possibly uses TRBD1 or TRBD2 (5 bases each). The V gene lost 3 bases and the J gene lost 12 bases, with 10 bases spanning the gap. CDR3 length: 11 residues. The V gene's germline CDR1 is SGDLS and CDR2 YYNGEE. CDR3 amino acids: CASSAMGPQFF. In DNA, the CDR3 is TGTGCCAGCAGCGCCATGGGACCGCAGTTCTTC.

This chain joins TRBV5-4 and TRBJ2-6; unclear D gene. This CDR3 comprises 12 residues. V lost 5 bases, J lost 3 bases, and 3 bases lay in between. The germline V gene has CDR1 SGHNT and CDR2 YYREEE (reference sequence). CDR3 in DNA: TGTGCCAGCAGGTATGGGGCCAACGTCCTGACTTTC. This translates into CASRYGANVLTF.

The chain couples TRBV10-3 to TRBJ1-2; the match to TRBD1 covers 9 bases. J lost 8 bases, V lost 5 bases, and 3 bases had no gene match. This CDR3 is built from 12 residues. CDR1 is ENHRY and CDR2 is SYGVKD in the germline V gene. DNA for the CDR3: TGTGCCATCAGTCGTACAGGGGGCGGCTACACCTTC. Protein sequence: CAISRTGGGYTF.

This clone came up once. The V and J genes are TRBV6-6 and TRBJ2-7, with 10 bases that match TRBD2. The ends lost 4 bases at V and 3 bases at J; junction bases unmatched: 9. In germline, CDR1 is MNHNY, CDR2 SVGAGI (reference sequence). The CDR3 sequence is 16 residues long. The chain's CDR3 is CASSLGVGLAVYEQYF. The DNA for the CDR3 is TGTGCCAGCAGTTTAGGGGTCGGACTAGCGGTCTACGAGCAGTACTTC.

The chain has TRBV9 and TRBJ2-1; D uncertain. The V end lost 3 bases, the J end lost 2 bases, and 15 bases lay between the germline ends. CDR3 length equals 16 residues. In germline, CDR1 is SGDLS, CDR2 YYNGEE. This CDR3 is CASSGGGLFTYNEQFF. The CDR3 DNA reads TGTGCCAGCAGCGGAGGTGGGCTATTCACCTACAATGAGCAGTTCTTC.

The chain recombines TRBV5-1 with TRBJ2-1, with 15 bases that match TRBD2. Looked up from germline, CDR1 is SGHRS and CDR2 is YFSETQ. The V and J ends lost 4 bases and 5 bases, in that order; junction bases with no gene match: 4. The CDR3 extends over 16 amino acids. CDR3 in DNA: TGCGCCAGCAGCACGGGACTAGCGGGGGGCCACAATGAGCAGTTCTTC. Protein: CASSTGLAGGHNEQFF.

The sample holds one count of this clone. The J gene is TRBJ1-6, the V gene TRBV4-2; D ambiguous. The germline V and J ends were trimmed by 1 base and 10 bases, with 8 bases remaining between them. CDR3 length: 13 residues. CDR1 and CDR2 from the germline V gene are LGHNA and YNFKEQ. The CDR3 sequence: CASSQGNSSPLHF. The CDR3 DNA follows: TGTGCCAGCAGCCAAGGAAATTCCTCACCCCTCCACTTT.

V is TRBV5-6 and J is TRBJ2-1; possible D gene TRBD1, 6 bases. The ends were cut back, 5 bases at V and 5 bases at J, with 11 bases in the middle. Germline CDR1 is SGHDT and CDR2 is YYEEEE. This CDR3 spans 13 amino acids. CDR3 nucleotide sequence: TGTGCCAGCAGTAAGGACAGAGACAATGAGCAGTTCTTC. It is translated as CASSKDRDNEQFF.

The V gene is TRBV30, the J gene TRBJ1-1, with TRBD1 identical over 8 bases. The V segment lost 4 bases and the J segment 8 bases; nucleotides outside the gene matches: 3. Germline V lookup: CDR1 GTSNPN, CDR2 SVGIG (reference sequence). This CDR3 has 11 residues. Here the CDR3 DNA reads TGTGCCTGGACTAGGGACAGGGAAGCTTTCTTT. This codes for CAWTRDREAFF. Filled out from reference TRBV30 and TRBJ1-1, the complete variable domain reads SQTIHQWPATLVQPVGSPLSLECTVEGTSNPNLYWYRQAAGRGLQLLFYSVGIGQISSEVPQNLSASRPQDRQFILSSKKLLLSDSGFYLCAWTRDREAFFGQGTRLTVV.

This chain connects TRBV7-8 to TRBJ2-5, with D hard to call. Germline V gene sequence: CDR1 SGHVS, CDR2 FQNEAQ. V was shortened by 3 bases and J by 3 bases, with 17 bases between the two germline ends. This CDR3 comprises 16 residues. This CDR3 is CASSFVPGPEEETQYF. The DNA of the CDR3 is TGTGCCAGCAGCTTTGTGCCGGGCCCAGAAGAAGAGACCCAGTACTTC.

The CDR3 spells CASSLVPGGDTEAFF. In DNA form, the CDR3 reads TGTGCCAGCAGCTTGGTTCCAGGGGGAGACACTGAAGCTTTCTTT. The rearrangement links TRBV5-4 to TRBJ1-1, with 7 bases identical to TRBD1. Germline V gene lookup returns CDR1 SGHNT and CDR2 YYREEE (reference sequence). The CDR3 spans 15 residues. V was pared by 0 bases and J by 3 bases, with 5 bases of the junction left unmatched.

The CDR3: CASRKGTENQETQYF. DNA of the CDR3: TGTGCCAGCAGGAAAGGGACAGAAAACCAAGAGACCCAGTACTTC. V and J are TRBV2 and TRBJ2-5; 7 nucleotides agree with TRBD1. The CDR3 contains 15 residues. Trimming took 6 bases from V and 0 from J; bases not matched to a gene: 7. Germline CDR1 reads SNHLY; CDR2 reads FYNNEI.

This clone was seen ten or more times. CDR3 amino acids: CASSDSSGRGTYEQYF. In nucleotides, the CDR3 is TGTGCCAGCAGTGATAGCAGCGGGAGGGGAACCTACGAGCAGTACTTC. The V call is TRBV2, the J call TRBJ2-7; the match to TRBD2 covers 10 bases. V was pared by 3 bases and J by 2 bases, with 7 bases of the junction left unmatched. The CDR3 extends over 16 amino acids. Germline CDR1 and CDR2: SNHLY and FYNNEI.

The rearrangement links TRBV11-1 to TRBJ2-5, with unresolved D. Trimming stripped 5 bases from V and 5 bases from J, with 18 bases between. There are 15 residues in the CDR3. Germline V lookup: CDR1 SGHAT, CDR2 FQDESV (reference sequence). The CDR3 bases are TGTGCCAGCAGCATTGAGACAAACTGGAAGGAGACCCAGTACTTC. Translation gives CASSIETNWKETQYF.

This chain uses TRBV7-3 with TRBJ2-1; TRBD2 aligns across 9 bases. The CDR3 consists of 14 residues. In germline, CDR1 is SGHTA, CDR2 FQGTGA. Losses at the gene ends were 5 bases for V and 5 bases for J; bases not matched to a gene: 4. CDR3: CASSLGLANNEQFF. CDR3 nucleotide sequence: TGTGCCAGCAGCCTGGGACTAGCAAACAATGAGCAGTTCTTC.

This clone was counted between two and nine times. For the CDR3, the DNA is TGCAGCGTTGCCGGGACCAAAGAGACCCAGTACTTC. Translating it yields CSVAGTKETQYF. This rearrangement joins TRBV29-1 to TRBJ2-5; tentatively, D is TRBD1 or TRBD2 (5 bases each). This CDR3 has 12 residues. The V gene's germline CDR1 is SQVTM and CDR2 ANQGSEA. V gave up 4 bases and J gave up 3 bases, with 9 bases separating them.